This T cell receptor beta chain was profiled in a study of shared clonotypes between healthy human individuals. The ends were cut back, 5 bases at V and 1 base at J, with 8 bases in the middle. The CDR3 loop spans 13 amino acids. Germline-derived CDR1 and CDR2 are MNHNS and SASEGT. Here immunoSEQ multiplex PCR was the method, and the copy in TCRdb shows in-frame clones only, minus some. The table shows roughly 500,000 clones, with 70% to 80% occurring only once. This clone was seen just once. The clonotype comes from a woman in her thirties or forties in good health. Some clones in this sample may be carry-over from other donors' samples. V and J are TRBV6-1 and TRBJ1-1, with no clear D. The sequenced material came from PBMCs. The CDR3 region is CASSLEENTEAFF. The CDR3 DNA reads TGTGCCAGCAGTTTAGAGGAGAACACTGAAGCTTTCTTT.